The clone carrying this T cell receptor beta chain appeared a few times. The antigen remains unidentified. There are 14 residues in the CDR3. With 5 bases removed from V and 1 base from J, the gap between germline ends came to 11 bases. Per germline, CDR1 SGHAT and CDR2 FQDESV (reference sequence). Blocking oligonucleotides added to a second nested PCR suppressed unpaired genes. TCRdb re-called the emulsion pairing reads with MiXCR, one entry per CDR3 protein. The sample consists of roughly 38,000 distinct CDR3 sequences, 35% to 50% of them appearing once. The data were obtained in a study of T cell repertoires in breast cancer. About the research overall: Average yield: around 500,000 sequences per sample and 8.5 to 10 reads per input cell. Whole-study findings and limits: Tumor-involved sentinel lymph nodes shared about fourfold more TCRs with matched tumors than tumor-free nodes (approximately 8% versus 2%). Seven or more patient tumors shared around 18 TCR pairs rarely seen in control blood.

Paired alpha-beta TCRs of CD8+ T cells were analyzed by expanded emulsion RT-PCR. This TCR was sampled from a pool of human donors with breast cancer or a healthy control (not recorded which). The chain is built from TRBV11-1 and TRBJ1-1; D is ambiguous. The sample was CD8+ T cells. The CDR3 protein is CASSTDPENTEAFF. The CDR3 DNA follows: TGTGCCAGCAGCACAGACCCGGAGAACACTGAAGCTTTCTTT. The whole variable domain, remainder taken from reference TRBV11-1 and TRBJ1-1, is EAEVAQSPRYKITEKSQAVAFWCDPISGHATLYWYRQILGQGPELLVQFQDESVVDDSQLPKDRFSAERLKGVDSTLKIQPAELGDSAMYLCASSTDPENTEAFFGQGTRLTVV.